This T cell receptor (beta chain) derives from a study of T cell responses to AZD1222 COVID-19 vaccine. Findings of the study overall: Unmutated regions of variants are reportedly targeted by nearly half of spike-specific TCRs.

As for this clone: Its antigen is not identified.

TCRdb keeps only in-frame clones here, not all; method: immunoSEQ multiplex PCR. The data contain about 180,000 clones, around 90% of them singletons. V lost 4 bases, J lost 0 bases, and 6 bases lay in between. Germline-derived CDR1 and CDR2 are SEHNR and FQNEAQ (reference sequence). The CDR3 runs to 13 residues. The sequence was collected from an adult in good health. Sequenced material: peripheral blood, taken on day 0 of AZD1222 vaccination. V gene TRBV7-9 combines with J gene TRBJ2-5; no clear D. The CDR3 is CASSSNHQETQYF. The CDR3, as DNA: TGTGCCAGCAGCTCGAACCACCAAGAGACCCAGTACTTC.